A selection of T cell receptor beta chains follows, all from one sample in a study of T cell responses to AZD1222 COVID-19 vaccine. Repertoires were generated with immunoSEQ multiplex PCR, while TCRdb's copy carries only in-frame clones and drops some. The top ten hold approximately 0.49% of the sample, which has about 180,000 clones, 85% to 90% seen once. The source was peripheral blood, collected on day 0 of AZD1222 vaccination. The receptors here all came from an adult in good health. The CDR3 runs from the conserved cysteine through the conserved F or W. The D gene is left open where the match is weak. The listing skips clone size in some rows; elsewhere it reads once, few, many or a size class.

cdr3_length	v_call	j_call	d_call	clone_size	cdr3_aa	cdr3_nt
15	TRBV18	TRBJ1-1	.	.	CASSLAQGLNTEAFF	TGTGCCAGCTCACTTGCACAGGGCTTGAACACTGAAGCTTTCTTT
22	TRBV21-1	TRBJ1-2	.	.	CASSKALSAGPRIEHRRREDTF	TGTGCCAGCAGCAAAGCGCTTAGCGCCGGGCCTCGCATTGAACACCGCCGGAGGGAGGACACCTTC
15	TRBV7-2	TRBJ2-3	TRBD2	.	CASSLPSGSADTQYF	TGTGCCAGCAGCTTACCGAGCGGGAGCGCAGATACGCAGTATTTT
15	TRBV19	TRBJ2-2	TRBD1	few	CASSSDRVGTGELFF	TGTGCCAGTAGTTCCGACAGGGTTGGGACCGGGGAGCTGTTTTTT
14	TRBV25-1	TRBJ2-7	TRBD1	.	CASSGGQLPYEQYF	TGTGCCAGCAGTGGGGGACAGCTCCCCTACGAGCAGTACTTC
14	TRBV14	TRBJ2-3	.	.	CASSRRQEADTQYF	TGTGCCAGCAGCCGACGACAGGAGGCGGATACGCAGTATTTT
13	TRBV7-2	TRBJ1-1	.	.	CASSIQVNTEAFF	TGTGCCAGCAGCATCCAGGTGAACACTGAAGCTTTCTTT
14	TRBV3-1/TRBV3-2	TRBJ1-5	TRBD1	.	CASSPTGGGQPQHF	TGTGCCAGCAGCCCGACAGGGGGTGGTCAGCCCCAGCATTTT
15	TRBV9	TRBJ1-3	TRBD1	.	CASSGQGMTGNTIYF	TGTGCCAGCAGCGGACAGGGCATGACCGGAAACACCATATATTTT
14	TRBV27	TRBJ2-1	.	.	CASSLRGAYNEQFF	TGTGCCAGCAGTTTAAGGGGAGCCTACAATGAGCAGTTCTTC
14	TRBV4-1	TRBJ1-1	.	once	CASSQELRNTEAFF	TGCGCCAGCAGCCAAGAGCTGAGGAACACTGAAGCTTTCTTT
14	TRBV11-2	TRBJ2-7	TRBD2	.	CASSSLALPYEQYF	TGTGCCAGCAGCTCACTAGCGCTCCCTTACGAGCAGTACTTC
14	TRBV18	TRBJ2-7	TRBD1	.	CASSDRKSTYEQYF	TGTGCCAGCTCGGACAGGAAATCAACCTACGAGCAGTACTTC
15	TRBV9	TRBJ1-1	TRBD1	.	CASSPGTAWDTEAFF	TGTGCCAGCAGCCCTGGGACAGCCTGGGACACTGAAGCTTTCTTT
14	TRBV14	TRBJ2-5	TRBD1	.	CASSLDRVEETQYF	TGTGCCAGCAGCCTGGACAGGGTAGAAGAGACCCAGTACTTC
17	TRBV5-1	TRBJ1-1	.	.	CASSSTSGGGLNTEAFF	TGCGCCAGCAGCTCTACCTCTGGCGGGGGTTTGAACACTGAAGCTTTCTTT
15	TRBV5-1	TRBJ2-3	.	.	CASSLAPLGTDTQYF	TGCGCCAGCAGCTTGGCCCCACTGGGCACAGATACGCAGTATTTT
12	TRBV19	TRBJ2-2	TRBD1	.	CASHRGTGELFF	TGTGCCAGTCACAGGGGCACCGGGGAGCTGTTTTTT
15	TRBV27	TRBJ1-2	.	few	CASSYGAGTNYGYTF	TGTGCCAGCAGTTATGGGGCAGGGACTAACTATGGCTACACCTTC
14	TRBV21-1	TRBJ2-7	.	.	CASGVGQWFVEQYF	TGTGCCAGCGGGGTGGGGCAGTGGTTTGTAGAGCAGTACTTC
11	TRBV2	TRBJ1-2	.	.	CAIARGYGYTF	TGTGCTATTGCTCGGGGCTATGGCTACACCTTC
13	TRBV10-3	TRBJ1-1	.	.	CAISPRRGTEAFF	TGTGCCATCAGCCCAAGGCGGGGCACTGAAGCTTTCTTT
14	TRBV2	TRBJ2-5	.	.	CASSEGSGQETQYF	TGTGCCAGCAGCGAAGGGAGTGGCCAAGAGACCCAGTACTTC
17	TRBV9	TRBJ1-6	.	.	CASSVAVGSSYNSPLHF	TGTGCCAGCAGCGTAGCGGTAGGGAGCTCCTATAATTCACCCCTCCACTTT
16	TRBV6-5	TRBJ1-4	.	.	CASSYITVYPNEKLFF	TGTGCCAGCAGTTACATAACCGTGTATCCTAATGAAAAACTGTTTTTT
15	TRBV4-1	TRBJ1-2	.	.	CASSQDTKTNYGYTF	TGCGCCAGCAGCCAAGATACAAAGACTAACTATGGCTACACCTTC
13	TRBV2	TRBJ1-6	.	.	CASSPGPNSPLHF	TGTGCCAGCAGCCCAGGGCCTAATTCACCCCTCCACTTT
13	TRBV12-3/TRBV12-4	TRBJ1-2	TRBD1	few	CASSADRGLGYTF	TGTGCCAGCAGCGCCGACAGGGGGCTAGGCTACACCTTC
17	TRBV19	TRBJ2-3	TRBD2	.	CASSPGLAGARGDTQYF	TGTGCCAGTAGTCCGGGACTAGCGGGAGCCCGCGGAGATACGCAGTATTTT
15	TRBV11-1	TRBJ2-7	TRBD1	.	CASSLPGTASYEQYF	TGTGCCAGCAGCTTACCCGGGACAGCTTCCTACGAGCAGTACTTC
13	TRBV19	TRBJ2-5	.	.	CASSIETKGTMYF	TGTGCCAGTAGTATAGAAACCAAAGGGACCATGTACTTC
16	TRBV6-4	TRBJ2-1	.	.	CASTETFGDSYNEQFF	TGTGCCAGCACCGAAACCTTTGGGGACTCCTACAATGAGCAGTTCTTC
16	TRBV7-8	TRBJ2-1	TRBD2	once	CASSFITGTSLVEQFF	TGTGCCAGCAGCTTTATTACCGGGACTAGTCTAGTTGAGCAGTTCTTC
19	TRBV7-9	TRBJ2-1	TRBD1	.	CASSGKGQIPYSSYNEQFF	TGTGCCAGCAGCGGTAAGGGACAGATACCTTACAGCTCCTACAATGAGCAGTTCTTC
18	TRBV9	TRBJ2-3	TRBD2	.	CASSASGGGSLDTDTQYF	TGTGCCAGCAGCGCGAGCGGGGGGGGTTCGTTGGACACAGATACGCAGTATTTT
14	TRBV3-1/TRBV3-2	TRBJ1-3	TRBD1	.	CASSSTGEADTIYF	TGTGCCAGCAGTTCTACAGGGGAGGCAGACACCATATATTTT
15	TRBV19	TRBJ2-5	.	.	CASSITGVRPETQYF	TGTGCCAGTAGTATTACAGGCGTGAGACCGGAGACCCAGTACTTC
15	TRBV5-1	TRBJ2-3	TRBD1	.	CASGDRGRETDTQYF	TGCGCCAGCGGAGACAGGGGGCGCGAGACAGATACGCAGTATTTT
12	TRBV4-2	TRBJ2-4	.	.	CASSRDKDIQYF	TGTGCCAGCAGCCGAGACAAGGACATTCAGTACTTC
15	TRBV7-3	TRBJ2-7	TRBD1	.	CASSLTGTGVYEQYF	TGTGCCAGCAGCTTAACAGGGACAGGGGTCTACGAGCAGTACTTC
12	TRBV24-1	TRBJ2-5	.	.	CACGGLGETQYF	TGTGCGTGTGGGGGTTTGGGGGAGACCCAGTACTTC
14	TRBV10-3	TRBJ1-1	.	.	CAISELGSVLEAFF	TGTGCCATCAGTGAGTTGGGAAGTGTCCTTGAAGCTTTCTTT
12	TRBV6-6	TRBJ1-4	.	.	CASGQGPEKLFF	TGTGCCAGCGGGCAGGGACCTGAAAAACTGTTTTTT
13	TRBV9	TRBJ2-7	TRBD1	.	CASSVSPGGEQYF	TGTGCCAGCAGCGTATCCCCAGGGGGCGAGCAGTACTTC
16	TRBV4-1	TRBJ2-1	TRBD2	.	CASSQDEGLGYNEQFF	TGCGCCAGCAGCCAAGATGAGGGACTAGGGTACAATGAGCAGTTCTTC
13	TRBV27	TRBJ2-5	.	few	CASSLGTRETQYF	TGTGCCAGCAGTTTAGGAACTCGTGAGACCCAGTACTTC
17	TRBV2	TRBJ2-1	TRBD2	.	CATAGTSGRSSYNEQFF	TGTGCCACCGCCGGGACTAGCGGGAGGAGCTCCTACAATGAGCAGTTCTTC
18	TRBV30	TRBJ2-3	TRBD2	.	CAAGTGKASGRGMDTQYF	TGTGCAGCGGGGACAGGGAAGGCTAGCGGGAGGGGGATGGATACGCAGTATTTT
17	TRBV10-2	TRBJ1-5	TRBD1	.	CASSARRPDRGHQPQHF	TGCGCCAGCAGCGCCCGCCGCCCGGACAGGGGGCATCAGCCCCAGCATTTT
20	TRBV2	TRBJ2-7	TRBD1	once	CASRGRQGGLRENQTYEQYF	TGTGCCAGCAGAGGGCGACAGGGCGGGCTACGCGAGAACCAAACCTACGAGCAGTACTTC
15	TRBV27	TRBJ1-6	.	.	CASSGGGSYNSPLHF	TGTGCCAGCAGTGGGGGAGGATCCTATAATTCACCCCTCCACTTT
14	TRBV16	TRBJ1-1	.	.	CASSQSPLGTEAFF	TGTGCCAGCAGCCAATCGCCGTTGGGCACTGAAGCTTTCTTT
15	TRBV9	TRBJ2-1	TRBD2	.	CASSSGGSSYNEQFF	TGTGCCAGCAGTAGTGGCGGGAGCTCCTACAATGAGCAGTTCTTC
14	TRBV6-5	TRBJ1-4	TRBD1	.	CASSRGQGGEKLFF	TGTGCCAGCAGTCGAGGACAGGGGGGCGAAAAACTGTTTTTT